The 21 T cell receptor beta chains below all came from one sample that was sequenced in a study of T cells in Graves' hyperthyroidism and ophthalmopathy. RNA transcripts yielded amplified TCR beta CDR3 regions. The HTBI set primed first-round TCR CDR3 RT-PCR. TCRdb reprocessed the multiplex PCR reads via MiXCR and lists one record per CDR3 protein. The top ten clones hold around 17% of a sample with roughly 530,000 distinct CDR3 sequences, 15% to 20% of them seen once. Sequencing used blood. The receptor set was obtained from a young woman with Graves' ophthalmopathy.

Only a few counts were recorded for this clonotype. The chain combines TRBV6-1 with TRBJ2-1; 10 bases map to TRBD2. The CDR3 extends over 14 amino acids. In germline, CDR1 is MNHNS, CDR2 SASEGT. V lost 9 bases to trimming and J lost 12 bases; unmatched junction nucleotides: 14. The CDR3 sequence: CASTEGLAPIRQFF. The CDR3 DNA sequence: TGTGCCAGTACAGAGGGACTAGCGCCGATAAGGCAGTTCTTC.

In its sample, this clonotype was seen many times. CDR3 sequence (DNA): TGCGCCAGCAGCCAAGACAGAAGCTCTGGAAACACCATATATTTT. Encoded protein: CASSQDRSSGNTIYF. This chain connects TRBV4-1 to TRBJ1-3, with unresolved D. Germline values: CDR1 MGHRA, CDR2 YSYEKL. V was clipped by 0 bases and J by 0 bases, with 6 bases between them. The CDR3 extends over 15 amino acids.

This clonotype was seen a few times. CDR3: CASSLGTLNEKLFF. The CDR3 DNA sequence: TGTGCCAGTAGCCTCGGGACGCTAAATGAAAAACTGTTTTTT. This rearrangement joins TRBV19 to TRBJ1-4; possible D gene TRBD1, 5 bases. The CDR3 sequence is 14 residues long. With 6 bases removed from V and 5 bases from J, the gap between germline ends came to 13 bases. Germline V gene data show CDR1 as LNHDA and CDR2 as SQIVND (reference sequence).

This clonotype was found many times. The genes are TRBV28 and TRBJ2-7; D is unresolved. The V gene's germline CDR1 is MDHEN and CDR2 SYDVKM. V was pared by 6 bases and J by 3 bases, with 12 bases between. CDR3 length: 13 amino acids. The CDR3 DNA reads as TGTGCCAGCAGCCCTACCTCGGGCTACGAGCAGTACTTC. Protein product: CASSPTSGYEQYF.

The chain joins TRBV27 to TRBJ1-6; weak D call: TRBD1 (6 bases). Trimming removed 6 bases from V and 9 bases from J, with 15 bases in between. Germline V gene lookup returns CDR1 MNHEY and CDR2 SMNVEV (reference sequence). The CDR3 loop spans 14 amino acids. The CDR3 nucleotides are TGTGCCAGCAGGCCAGGGGTTTTTGGTTCACCCCTCCACTTT. It is translated as CASRPGVFGSPLHF.

This clonotype appeared many times. The chain's CDR3 is CACRDRTYGYTF. The CDR3 bases are TGTGCCTGCCGGGACAGGACATATGGCTACACCTTC. The chain couples TRBV30 to TRBJ1-2; 8 positions agree with TRBD1. The junction had 5 bases not matched to a gene; V was cut back by 6 bases and J by 5 bases. Germline-derived CDR1 and CDR2 are GTSNPN and SVGIG (reference sequence). This CDR3 comprises 12 residues.

The gene calls are TRBV5-1 and TRBJ1-3; D unclear. Germline V CDR1 and CDR2: SGHRS, YFSETQ. This CDR3 is 17 amino acids long. V lost 0 bases, J lost 0 bases, and 13 bases lay in between. This CDR3 reads CASSLEQPSLSGNTIYF. In nucleotides, the CDR3 is TGCGCCAGCAGCTTGGAACAGCCATCCCTCTCTGGAAACACCATATATTTT.

This clonotype turned up a few times. The V call is TRBV24-1, the J call TRBJ1-2, with 10 positions matching TRBD1. The CDR3 covers 12 residues. CDR1 is KGHDR and CDR2 is SFDVKD in the germline V gene. The junction had 7 bases not matched to a gene; V was cut back by 11 bases and J by 8 bases. The CDR3 reads CAMTGTGDGYTF. The CDR3 nucleotides are TGTGCCATGACCGGGACAGGGGACGGCTACACCTTC.

The sample holds many counts of this clonotype. The rearrangement links TRBV11-1 to TRBJ2-1; 12 bases map to TRBD2. Germline-derived CDR1 and CDR2 are SGHAT and FQDESV (reference sequence). J was trimmed by 2 bases and V by 6 bases; bases with no gene match: 5. The CDR3 has 16 residues. CDR3 amino acids: CASSRLAGAPYNEQFF. DNA for the CDR3: TGTGCCAGCAGTCGACTAGCGGGAGCCCCCTACAATGAGCAGTTCTTC.

This clonotype was detected many times. V gene TRBV7-8 combines with J gene TRBJ2-3; TRBD2 agrees at 9 bases. Trimming at V came to 7 bases and at J to 1 base, leaving 6 bases not matched to a gene. Per germline, CDR1 SGHVS and CDR2 FQNEAQ. This CDR3 comprises 15 residues. The CDR3 region is CASTLAGSGTDTQYF. The CDR3 DNA sequence: TGTGCCAGCACCCTAGCGGGATCGGGCACAGATACGCAGTATTTT.

The chain links TRBV15 to TRBJ2-5, with a weak D call TRBD1 (6 bases). Deletions cut 3 bases from V and 0 bases from J, with 14 bases between. The CDR3 consists of 16 residues. CDR1 LNHNV and CDR2 YYDKDF come from the germline V gene (reference sequence). The CDR3 region is CATSSPDGGDQETQYF. CDR3 nucleotides: TGTGCCACCAGCAGCCCAGATGGGGGCGACCAAGAGACCCAGTACTTC. The full variable domain, completed using reference TRBV15 and TRBJ2-5, is DAMVIQNPRYQVTQFGKPVTLSCSQTLNHNVMYWYQQKSSQAPKLLFHYYDKDFNNEADTPDNFQSRRPNTSFCFLDIRSPGLGDTAMYLCATSSPDGGDQETQYFGPGTRLLVL.

This clonotype was picked up a small number of times. The chain employs TRBV7-9 and TRBJ1-2; TRBD1 matches at 8 bases. Trimming took 3 bases from V and 0 from J; bases not matched to a gene: 3. The germline V gene has CDR1 SEHNR and CDR2 FQNEAQ (reference sequence). The CDR3 contains 15 residues. CDR3 in DNA: TGTGCCAGCAGCTTTGGGGACAGGCCTAACTATGGCTACACCTTC. Protein sequence: CASSFGDRPNYGYTF.

This clonotype was detected many times. This chain joins TRBV20-1 and TRBJ2-1; 7 nucleotides line up with TRBD2. Trimming removed 6 bases from V and 4 bases from J; junction bases left unmatched: 12. The germline gives CDR1 DFQATT, CDR2 SNEGSKA (reference sequence). The CDR3 has 15 amino acids. Here the CDR3 reads CSASKSGGWYNEQFF. The DNA for the CDR3 is TGCAGTGCCTCAAAATCGGGGGGATGGTACAATGAGCAGTTCTTC.

The CDR3 loop is CASSSPWCAGGKETQYF. The CDR3 nucleotides are TGTGCCAGCAGCTCCCCCTGGTGTGCGGGGGGGAAGGAGACCCAGTACTTC. V gene TRBV7-4 combines with J gene TRBJ2-5; 9 nucleotides line up with TRBD2. CDR1 is SGHVT and CDR2 is SQSDAQ in the germline V gene. With 4 bases clipped from V and 5 bases from J, the junction kept 14 bases outside the gene matches. This CDR3 region has 17 residues.

This chain links TRBV6-5 with TRBJ1-2, with 10 bases lining up with TRBD1. The CDR3 is 15 amino acids. Germline V gene data show CDR1 as MNHEY and CDR2 as SVGAGI. Trimming cost V 2 bases and J 7 bases; bases outside gene matches: 7. The CDR3 is CASSYGQTGGSGYTF. The CDR3 nucleotides read TGTGCCAGCAGTTACGGACAGACAGGGGGCTCTGGCTACACCTTC.

This clonotype came up once. At one boundary the junction diverges from the germline segment, which might be a read error. This chain links TRBV4-2 with TRBJ1-3, with 8 bases fitting TRBD1. The germline V gene encodes CDR1 LGHNA and CDR2 YNFKEQ. This CDR3 is 16 amino acids long. The CDR3 nucleotides are TGTGCCAGCAACCAAGATTGGACAGGGTCTGGAAACACCATATATTTT. Translating it yields CASNQDWTGSGNTIYF.

This clonotype was seen a few times. The chain joins TRBV5-8 to TRBJ2-3; D gene uncertain. The V and J ends lost 2 bases and 4 bases respectively, with 14 bases between them. The CDR3 runs 15 residues. In germline, CDR1 is SGHTS, CDR2 YDEGEE. The DNA for the CDR3 is TGTGCCAGCAGCTTAAGCGTTGGAGAGGCAGATACGCAGTATTTT. Its translation is CASSLSVGEADTQYF.

This clonotype was counted many times. The chain recombines TRBV27 with TRBJ1-5; D is ambiguous. V lost 0 bases, J lost 2 bases, and 8 bases lay in between. Germline CDR1 and CDR2: MNHEY and SMNVEV (reference sequence). The CDR3 sequence is 15 residues long. The CDR3 sequence: CASSLSGSGNQPQHF. The CDR3 DNA is TGTGCCAGCAGTTTATCGGGGTCTGGCAATCAGCCCCAGCATTTT.

The table lists this clonotype with a few counts. The gene calls are TRBV28 and TRBJ1-5; D might be TRBD1 (5 bases). The CDR3 sequence is 15 residues long. Germline assignment: CDR1 MDHEN and CDR2 SYDVKM. Trimming stripped 6 bases from V and 0 bases from J, with 12 bases between. This CDR3 reads CASSSGAYSNQPQHF. The CDR3 DNA is TGTGCCAGCAGCTCCGGGGCGTATAGCAATCAGCCCCAGCATTTT.

The chain joins TRBV2 to TRBJ2-1; D might be TRBD1 (6 bases). The V gene lost 6 bases and the J gene lost 6 bases, with 18 bases spanning the gap. CDR3 length: 15 amino acids. Germline V CDR1 and CDR2: SNHLY, FYNNEI. The CDR3 region has the DNA TGTGCCAGCAGAAAGGGGGACCAACCCGTCAATGAGCAGTTCTTC. Protein: CASRKGDQPVNEQFF.

This clonotype was counted ten times or more. The rearrangement joins TRBV20-1 to TRBJ2-7; TRBD2 aligns across 7 bases. After removal of 7 bases from V and 1 base from J, the junction contained 7 bases not matched to a gene. Germline values: CDR1 DFQATT, CDR2 SNEGSKA (reference sequence). The CDR3 consists of 13 residues. The CDR3, as DNA: TGCAGTGTCGACGCGGGGGAGTCCTACGAGCAGTACTTC. This translates into CSVDAGESYEQYF.